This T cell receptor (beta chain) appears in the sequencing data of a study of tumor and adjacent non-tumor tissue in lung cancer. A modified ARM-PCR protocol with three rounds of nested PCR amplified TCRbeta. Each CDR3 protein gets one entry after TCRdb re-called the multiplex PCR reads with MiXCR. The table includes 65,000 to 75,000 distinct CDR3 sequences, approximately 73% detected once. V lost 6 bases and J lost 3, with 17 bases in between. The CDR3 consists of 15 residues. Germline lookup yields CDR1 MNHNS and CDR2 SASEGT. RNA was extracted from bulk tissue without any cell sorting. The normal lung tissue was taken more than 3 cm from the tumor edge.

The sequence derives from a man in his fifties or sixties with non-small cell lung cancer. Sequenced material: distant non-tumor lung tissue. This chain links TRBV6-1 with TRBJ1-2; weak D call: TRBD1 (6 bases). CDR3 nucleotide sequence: TGTGCCAGCAGCGACACGGCAAGGGGGTACTATGGCTACACCTTC. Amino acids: CASSDTARGYYGYTF.